These T cell receptor beta chains were read from a single sample in a study of yellow fever vaccine responses in identical twins. One entry per CDR3 protein, called by TCRdb with MiXCR from the RT-PCR reads. This table has almost 9,000 distinct CDR3 sequences, approximately 80% appearing once. Here the sequenced sample was T cells from blood (PBMCs), unsorted or a sorted subset (not recorded which), taken before or after yellow fever vaccination (not recorded which). The receptors were gathered from a woman aged 18-29 years who received the yellow fever vaccine. Both conserved end residues are part of each CDR3. The D gene is left open where the match is weak. Some rows have no size entry. The others give once, few or many, or a class for an expanded clone.

>NA|NA|TRBV11-1|TRBJ2-3
TGTGCCAGCAGCTTAGCGCTGACAGTCACAGATACGCAGTATTTT
CASSLALTVTDTQYF
>NA|NA|TRBV20-1|TRBJ2-7
TGCAGTGCTAGCAGGACAGTTGGCGAGCAGTACTTC
CSASRTVGEQYF
>NA|NA|TRBV20-1|TRBJ1-3
TGCAGTGCTAGAGATCTGGGGAGAAACACCATATATTTT
CSARDLGRNTIYF
>TRBD1|few|TRBV12-3/TRBV12-4|TRBJ1-1
TGTGCCAGCAGTGCAACGGGACAGTGGACTGAAGCTTTCTTT
CASSATGQWTEAFF
>TRBD1|NA|TRBV28|TRBJ2-3
TGTGCCAGCAGCCCTAGTCCGGGACAGGAGGTTGATACGCAGTATTTT
CASSPSPGQEVDTQYF
>NA|once|TRBV4-3|TRBJ1-3
TGCGCCAGCAGCCAAGTTTCCCCGGGCCCCCTAAGAGGAAACACCATATATTTT
CASSQVSPGPLRGNTIYF
>TRBD1|NA|TRBV19|TRBJ1-5
TGTGCCACCGAGACAGGGAATGGGAATCAGCCCCAGCATTTT
CATETGNGNQPQHF
>TRBD1|NA|TRBV5-1|TRBJ1-2
TGCGCCAGCAGCCCACCGGGACAGGGTAATGGCTACACCTTC
CASSPPGQGNGYTF
>TRBD1|NA|TRBV29-1|TRBJ2-7
TGCAGCGTTGCCCGGACAGGGACGGTCGAGCAGTACTTC
CSVARTGTVEQYF
>NA|NA|TRBV2|TRBJ1-1
TGTGCCAGCAAGGCGGGGCCCCAGAACACTGAAGCTTTCTTT
CASKAGPQNTEAFF
>NA|NA|TRBV29-1|TRBJ1-1
TGCAGCGTTGACTTGGCCTCGAACACTGAAGCTTTCTTT
CSVDLASNTEAFF
>NA|NA|TRBV2|TRBJ1-5
TGTGCCAGCAGTGAAGCTGGCAATCAGCCCCAGCATTTT
CASSEAGNQPQHF
>NA|NA|TRBV29-1|TRBJ2-3
TGCAGCGTGGGGGGTGGACGAGATACGCAGTATTTT
CSVGGGRDTQYF
>NA|NA|TRBV13|TRBJ2-1
TGTGCCAGCAGCCTCCCTGAGGCCCTCAATGAGCAGTTCTTC
CASSLPEALNEQFF
>NA|NA|TRBV4-1|TRBJ1-3
TGCGCCAGCAGCCGAGACCGGGACCGGGGAAACACCATATATTTT
CASSRDRDRGNTIYF
>TRBD1|NA|TRBV14|TRBJ2-7
TGTGCCAGCAGCCAAGTTCCGGGACAGGTAACCTACGAGCAGTACTTC
CASSQVPGQVTYEQYF
>NA|NA|TRBV2|TRBJ1-5
TGTGCCAGCAGTGGTGGGTTTATGGAGCCCCAGCATTTT
CASSGGFMEPQHF
>NA|NA|TRBV4-2|TRBJ1-2
TGTGCCAGCAGCCCTACAACGAGGCCGCCGTATGGCTACACCTTC
CASSPTTRPPYGYTF
>NA|NA|TRBV20-1|TRBJ2-3
TGCAGTCCCCGGCGCGGGGGCCTGGATACGCAGTATTTT
CSPRRGGLDTQYF
>TRBD1|NA|TRBV2|TRBJ2-2
TGTGCCAGCAGGGGGACAGGGAACACCGGGGAGCTGTTTTTT
CASRGTGNTGELFF
>TRBD1|NA|TRBV5-4|TRBJ1-1
TGTGCCAGCAGCTTCCAGGGGGCCACTGAAGCTTTCTTT
CASSFQGATEAFF
>NA|NA|TRBV12-3/TRBV12-4|TRBJ1-1
TGTGCCAGCAGTTTAGCGGTCGGGACCACTGAAGCTTTCTTT
CASSLAVGTTEAFF
>NA|NA|TRBV18|TRBJ2-1
TGTGCCAGCTCACCTGCAGAGGTTGAGCAGTTCTTC
CASSPAEVEQFF
>NA|NA|TRBV29-1|TRBJ2-1
TGCAGCGTTGAAGTAGCGAGATCCTACAATGAGCAGTTCTTC
CSVEVARSYNEQFF
>TRBD1|NA|TRBV7-8|TRBJ1-1
TGTGCCAGCAGCGAACAAATTTTCGGGGACAGGGATACGAACACTGAAGCTTTCTTT
CASSEQIFGDRDTNTEAFF
>NA|NA|TRBV5-1|TRBJ2-1
TGCGCCAGCAGCCCTACAAGCAACAATGAGCAGTTCTTC
CASSPTSNNEQFF
>NA|NA|TRBV13|TRBJ1-5
TGTGCCAGCAGGTTGGCAGGGGAGAGCAATCAGCCCCAGCATTTT
CASRLAGESNQPQHF
>NA|NA|TRBV5-1|TRBJ1-6
TGCGCCAGCAGCTTGTTGGGGGGTGAGAATTCACCCCTCCACTTT
CASSLLGGENSPLHF
>NA|NA|TRBV10-3|TRBJ2-1
TGTGCCATCAGGGTTAGGCATGAGCAGTTCTTC
CAIRVRHEQFF
>NA|NA|TRBV28|TRBJ2-1
TGTGCCAGCACCCTAGGGGGGCCGTCCTACAATGAGCAGTTCTTC
CASTLGGPSYNEQFF
>NA|NA|TRBV11-1|TRBJ2-2
TGTGCCAGCAGCAATATGAACACCGGGGAGCTGTTTTTT
CASSNMNTGELFF
>NA|NA|TRBV2|TRBJ2-2
TGTGCCAGCAGTTGGTCCCCGAACACCGGGGAGCTGTTTTTT
CASSWSPNTGELFF
>NA|NA|TRBV12-3/TRBV12-4|TRBJ1-5
TGTGCCAGCTTCGTATGGAGGAGCAATCAGCCCCAGCATTTT
CASFVWRSNQPQHF
>NA|NA|TRBV5-1|TRBJ2-7
TGCGCCAGCAGCTTGGCACCTAGCGACCCCTACGAGCAGTACTTC
CASSLAPSDPYEQYF
>NA|NA|TRBV11-3|TRBJ2-7
TGTGCCAGCAGTTTTAGAAGGGACCACTCCTACGAGCAGTACTTC
CASSFRRDHSYEQYF
>NA|NA|TRBV15|TRBJ2-2
TGTGCCACCAGCACGACTGGGATCACCGGGGAGCTGTTTTTT
CATSTTGITGELFF
>NA|NA|TRBV24-1|TRBJ2-5
TGTGCCACCAGTGATTTGCGGCAGGGCGCAGAGACCCAGTACTTC
CATSDLRQGAETQYF
>NA|few|TRBV2|TRBJ1-6
TGTGCCAGCAGTGACGACAGTACATTTAATTCACCCCTCCACTTT
CASSDDSTFNSPLHF
>NA|few|TRBV5-1|TRBJ2-1
TGCGCCAGCAGCGCACCAACAGGGTTAGAAACCTACAATGAGCAGTTCTTC
CASSAPTGLETYNEQFF
>NA|NA|TRBV6-1|TRBJ1-1
TGTGCCAGCACCCCACGGGGCGACAGGCTTAACACTGAAGCTTTCTTT
CASTPRGDRLNTEAFF
>NA|NA|TRBV2|TRBJ1-5
TGTGCCAGCAGTAGGGACAATCAGCCCCAGCATTTT
CASSRDNQPQHF
>NA|NA|TRBV6-1|TRBJ1-2
TGTGCCAGCAGGGTTGGTTCCGGGAGTGGCTACACCTTC
CASRVGSGSGYTF
>NA|once|TRBV10-3|TRBJ2-1
TGTGCCACCACCCTTGGGGACCTCTCCTACAATGAGCAGTTCTTC
CATTLGDLSYNEQFF
>TRBD1|few|TRBV10-3|TRBJ1-1
TGTGCCATCAGGGGGGGACAGACCAACACTGAAGCTTTCTTT
CAIRGGQTNTEAFF
>TRBD1|NA|TRBV5-1|TRBJ1-4
TGCGCCAGCAGCTGGACGACAGGGAGGGAAAAACTGTTTTTT
CASSWTTGREKLFF